This T cell receptor (beta chain) derives from a study of control samples from healthy donors and cancer patients. The assay was immunoSEQ multiplex PCR, and TCRdb's table has in-frame clones only and misses some. The table includes 150,000 to 200,000 clones, about 90% detected once. Trimming left V 3 bases short and J 6 bases short, with 15 bases between. Germline assignment: CDR1 SGDLS and CDR2 YYNGEE. The CDR3 has 14 amino acids. The sequence was collected from a woman aged 40 to 50 in good health. This rearrangement joins TRBV9 to TRBJ1-1; D is perhaps TRBD1 (5 bases). The sequenced sample consisted of blood. CDR3 residues: CASSERQGGAEAFF. The CDR3 DNA sequence: TGTGCCAGCAGCGAGAGGCAGGGAGGGGCTGAAGCTTTCTTT.